The subject of this entry is one T cell receptor (beta chain). The data derive from a study of identical twins. The V gene's germline CDR1 is SGHRS and CDR2 YFSETQ. The CDR3 length is 16 residues. Trimming at V came to 4 bases and at J to 6 bases, leaving 11 bases not matched to a gene. TCRdb re-called the 5' RACE reads through MiXCR, storing one row per CDR3 protein. The table has some 570,000 distinct CDR3 sequences, 20% to 25% seen once; the top ten hold approximately 0.5%. The data were also submitted as part of a second study, on yellow fever vaccine responses in identical twins.

This chain joins TRBV5-1 and TRBJ2-3, with 10 nucleotides matching TRBD1. The clonotype was recovered from a woman aged 18 to 35 in good health. Sequenced: CD4+ T cells sorted from blood. CDR3 loop: CASSLATGGRFDTQYF. The CDR3 region has the DNA TGCGCCAGCAGCCTTGCGACAGGGGGCAGGTTCGATACGCAGTATTTT. Together with reference TRBV5-1 and TRBJ2-3, the CDR3 gives the full variable domain: KAGVTQTPRYLIKTRGQQVTLSCSPISGHRSVSWYQQTPGQGLQFLFEYFSETQRNKGNFPGRFSGRQFSNSRSEMNVSTLELGDSALYLCASSLATGGRFDTQYFGPGTRLTVL.